Listed here are 30 T cell receptor beta chains from one sample, sequenced in a study of shared clonotypes between healthy human individuals. Profiled with immunoSEQ multiplex PCR; TCRdb holds only in-frame clones, not every one. The profile covers 400,000 to 500,000 clones, with over 60% appearing a single time and 10% to 15% taken by the ten largest. The material sequenced was PBMCs. The receptors shown here come from a woman aged 40 to 50 in good health. Some clones in this sample may be carry-over from other donors' samples.

The sample holds a few counts of this clone. This chain joins TRBV11-2 and TRBJ2-7; the D gene is possibly TRBD1 (6 bases). Per germline, CDR1 SGHAT and CDR2 FQNNGV. V gave up 1 base and J gave up 4 bases, with 11 bases separating them. This CDR3 has 14 residues. CDR3 residues: CASSLGTALYEQYF. In DNA form, the CDR3 reads TGTGCCAGCAGCTTAGGGACAGCGTTATACGAGCAGTACTTC.

The V and J genes are TRBV21-1 and TRBJ2-5; the listed D gene, TRBD2, was not tested against the DNA. TRBV21-1 is a listed pseudogene. The CDR3 length is 15 residues. Here the CDR3 reads CASGGRPWHLKSQYF. The CDR3 DNA sequence: TGTGCCAGCGGAGGGCGGCCATGGCATCTGAAGTCCCAGTACTTC.

With regard to this clone: This sequence is one base from a far larger clone and is likely a read error. Other DNA sequences from this sample encode an identical CDR3 as well. The V call is TRBV5-6, the J call TRBJ1-4; no reliable D call. CDR1 and CDR2 (germline): SGHDT, YYEEEE. The CDR3 spans 14 residues. With 0 bases removed from V and 5 bases from J, the gap between germline ends came to 8 bases. This CDR3 reads CASSLEHHNEKLFF. The CDR3, as DNA: TGTGCCAGCAGCTTGGAACACCACAATGAAAAACTGTTTTTT. The whole variable domain, filled in from reference TRBV5-6 and TRBJ1-4, reads DAGVTQSPTHLIKTRGQQVTLRCSPKSGHDTVSWYQQALGQGPQFIFQYYEEEERQRGNFPDRFSGHQFPNYSSELNVNALLLGDSALYLCASSLEHHNEKLFFGSGTQLSVL.

This chain connects TRBV28 to TRBJ2-7, with D perhaps assigned TRBD1 or TRBD2 (5 bases each). CDR1 and CDR2 from the germline V gene are MDHEN and SYDVKM. This CDR3 is 19 amino acids long. V lost 1 base and J lost 0, with 22 bases in between. The CDR3: CASSLSGQEISGTSYEQYF. Written as DNA, the CDR3 is TGTGCCAGCAGTTTATCGGGCCAGGAAATCTCGGGGACCTCCTACGAGCAGTACTTC.

This clone has just one count. The chain's CDR3 is CASSPPGFYGYTF. CDR3 DNA: TGTGCCAGCAGCCCGCCGGGGTTCTATGGCTACACCTTC. The chain has TRBV5-6 and TRBJ1-2; D unresolved. CDR3 length: 13 amino acids. CDR1 is SGHDT and CDR2 is YYEEEE in the germline V gene. V shed 4 bases and J shed 4 bases, with 11 bases lying between them.

This rearrangement joins TRBV28 to TRBJ2-7, with D hard to call. This CDR3 region has 16 residues. V lost 3 bases and J lost 3, with 18 bases in between. Germline V gene lookup returns CDR1 MDHEN and CDR2 SYDVKM. Written as DNA, the CDR3 is TGTGCCAGCAGTTTTAAACCCTTGGACCTTATCTACGAGCAGTACTTC. It codes for CASSFKPLDLIYEQYF. The full variable domain, in which reference TRBV28 and TRBJ2-7 provide the parts outside the CDR3, is DVKVTQSSRYLVKRTGEKVFLECVQDMDHENMFWYRQDPGLGLRLIYFSYDVKMKEKGDIPEGYSVSREKKERFSLILESASTNQTSMYLCASSFKPLDLIYEQYFGPGTRLTVT.

This chain connects TRBV7-3 to TRBJ2-2, with 11 positions matching TRBD2. The CDR3 spans 18 residues. Per the germline V gene, CDR1 is SGHTA and CDR2 is FQGTGA. J lost 0 bases, V lost 5 bases, and 8 bases had no gene match. For the CDR3, the DNA is TGTGCCAGCAGCCTAGCGGGAGGCATTAGCGCGAACACCGGGGAGCTGTTTTTT. Protein product: CASSLAGGISANTGELFF.

This chain connects TRBV15 to TRBJ2-1; 7 bases are a match to TRBD1. The junction had 7 bases not matched to a gene; V was cut back by 2 bases and J by 9 bases. The germline V gene has CDR1 LNHNV and CDR2 YYDKDF (reference sequence). The CDR3 sequence is 14 residues long. The CDR3 spells CATSRSQGVSEQFF. CDR3 in DNA: TGTGCCACCAGCAGAAGTCAGGGGGTATCTGAGCAGTTCTTC.

The chain uses TRBV28 and TRBJ2-1; unclear D gene. V lost 2 bases and J 1 base, leaving 9 bases between the germline ends. Germline V gene sequence: CDR1 MDHEN, CDR2 SYDVKM. This CDR3 has 15 amino acids. CDR3 sequence reads: CASSLAGQSYNEQFF. CDR3 in DNA: TGTGCCAGCAGTTTAGCCGGGCAATCCTACAATGAGCAGTTCTTC.

The genes are TRBV7-2 and TRBJ2-5; D assignment may be TRBD1 or TRBD2 (5 bases each). Germline loops: CDR1 SGHTA, CDR2 FQGNSA. The CDR3 is 19 amino acids. Trimming left V 4 bases short and J 1 base short, with 25 bases between. CDR3 bases: TGTGCCAGCAGCTGGACGGGGCAACGCCTTCTGAGGAGCCAAGAGACCCAGTACTTC. Amino acids: CASSWTGQRLLRSQETQYF.

A note on this clone: The same CDR3 also results from other DNA sequences found in this sample. The V and J genes are TRBV5-6 and TRBJ2-2, with D maybe TRBD2 (5 bases). The length of the CDR3 is 14 residues. Between the trimmed V and J ends, which lost 0 bases and 6 bases, there was a span of 9 bases. Per germline, CDR1 SGHDT and CDR2 YYEEEE. CDR3 protein: CASSLGLAAGELFF. The CDR3 nucleotides read TGTGCCAGCAGCTTGGGTCTAGCAGCCGGGGAGCTGTTTTTT.

The chain carries TRBV29-1 and TRBJ2-7, with 9 bases identical to TRBD1. The CDR3 contains 13 residues. Germline CDR1 is SQVTM and CDR2 is ANQGSEA. The V segment lost 6 bases and the J segment 5 bases; nucleotides outside the gene matches: 8. In DNA, the CDR3 is TGCAGCGTAGCCGGGACAGGGCGTCACGAGCAGTACTTC. Amino acid sequence: CSVAGTGRHEQYF.

The chain carries TRBV10-3 and TRBJ1-4, with 8 bases that match TRBD1. J was trimmed by 8 bases and V by 10 bases; bases with no gene match: 12. Germline V gene lookup returns CDR1 ENHRY and CDR2 SYGVKD. This CDR3 region has 14 residues. The CDR3 loop reads CATGPQGAGEKLFF. CDR3 coding DNA: TGTGCCACCGGACCCCAGGGGGCGGGGGAAAAACTGTTTTTT.

This sequence joins TRBV7-2 and TRBJ2-2; 10 positions match TRBD1. The CDR3 loop spans 16 amino acids. Trimming removed 5 bases from V and 4 bases from J; junction bases left unmatched: 7. Germline loops: CDR1 SGHTA, CDR2 FQGNSA. CDR3 sequence: CASSGAGTGVTGELFF. The CDR3 DNA is TGTGCCAGCAGCGGAGCCGGGACAGGGGTCACCGGGGAGCTGTTTTTT.

This sequence joins TRBV10-3 and TRBJ2-5; 9 nucleotides agree with TRBD1. CDR1 ENHRY and CDR2 SYGVKD come from the germline V gene. The CDR3 sequence is 14 residues long. The junction had 5 bases not matched to a gene; V was cut back by 4 bases and J by 5 bases. CDR3 coding DNA: TGTGCCATCAGTGTGGGACAGGGAGGGGAGACCCAGTACTTC. As protein: CAISVGQGGETQYF.

This chain joins TRBV27 and TRBJ2-3; TRBD1 or TRBD2 may be the D gene (5 bases each). The CDR3 extends over 14 amino acids. V gave up 4 bases and J gave up 6 bases, with 14 bases separating them. CDR1 is MNHEY, CDR2 SMNVEV, per germline (reference sequence). This CDR3 is CASSSPPGSDTQYF. The DNA for the CDR3 is TGTGCCAGCAGTTCTCCTCCAGGGAGCGATACGCAGTATTTT.

Only a few counts were recorded for this clone. Other DNA sequences in the sample encode the same CDR3. This rearrangement joins TRBV7-2 to TRBJ2-1; TRBD2 matches at 10 bases. Germline V gene sequence: CDR1 SGHTA, CDR2 FQGNSA. The CDR3 covers 16 residues. V lost 0 bases, J lost 10 bases, and 9 bases stayed unmatched. The CDR3 protein is CASSLARLAGAGEQFF. CDR3 DNA: TGTGCCAGCAGCTTAGCCCGGCTAGCGGGAGCGGGGGAGCAGTTCTTC.

The V gene is TRBV9, the J gene TRBJ2-3; the match to TRBD2 covers 8 bases. The CDR3 extends over 11 amino acids. Losses at the gene ends were 4 bases for V and 9 bases for J; bases not matched to a gene: 1. The germline V gene encodes CDR1 SGDLS and CDR2 YYNGEE. The CDR3, as DNA: TGTGCCAGCAGCCCGGGGGGGACGCAGTATTTT. Translation gives CASSPGGTQYF. Based on the CDR3 plus reference TRBV9 and TRBJ2-3, the full variable domain is DSGVTQTPKHLITATGQRVTLRCSPRSGDLSVYWYQQSLDQGLQFLIQYYNGEERAKGNILERFSAQQFPDLHSELNLSSLELGDSALYFCASSPGGTQYFGPGTRLTVL.

This sequence joins TRBV6-6 and TRBJ1-4; 7 nucleotides agree with TRBD1. The CDR3 loop spans 14 amino acids. Germline-derived CDR1 and CDR2 are MNHNY and SVGAGI (reference sequence). The ends lost 6 bases at V and 7 bases at J; junction bases unmatched: 8. The CDR3 region is CASRSTGSAEKLFF. As DNA, the CDR3 is TGTGCCAGCAGGTCGACAGGGTCCGCTGAAAAACTGTTTTTT.

This chain uses TRBV29-1 with TRBJ2-1, with 9 bases lining up with TRBD2. J gave up 1 base and V 2 bases, and 6 bases lay outside the gene matches. This CDR3 spans 16 amino acids. The germline V gene has CDR1 SQVTM and CDR2 ANQGSEA. CDR3 region: CSVEYGAGGSYNEQFF. CDR3 nucleotides: TGCAGCGTTGAATACGGGGCGGGAGGGTCCTACAATGAGCAGTTCTTC.

This clone was detected only a few times. The chain has TRBV27 and TRBJ2-5, with 13 bases identical to TRBD2. Per the germline V gene, CDR1 is MNHEY and CDR2 is SMNVEV (reference sequence). Unmatched junction bases numbered 11, after V lost 4 bases and J lost 6 bases. The CDR3 sequence is 17 residues long. In DNA, the CDR3 is TGTGCCAGCAGTTCCCTGACTAGCGGGAGGCGGACAAAGACCCAGTACTTC. Protein product: CASSSLTSGRRTKTQYF.

This clone was found once. This chain uses TRBV30 with TRBJ1-2; possibly TRBD1 for D (6 bases). The CDR3 is made up of 13 amino acids. Trimming removed 3 bases at V and 7 bases at J, with 15 bases between. Germline CDR1 reads GTSNPN; CDR2 reads SVGIG (reference sequence). As DNA, the CDR3 is TGTGCCTGGAGAAATAGGGGGAGTTCTGGCTACACCTTC. Translation gives CAWRNRGSSGYTF.

The rearrangement joins TRBV7-8 to TRBJ2-1; 10 bases are a match to TRBD1. The ends lost 5 bases at V and 8 bases at J; junction bases unmatched: 9. Germline CDR1 and CDR2: SGHVS and FQNEAQ. The CDR3 sequence is 15 residues long. This CDR3 is CASSIHRDRGHEQFF. In DNA form, the CDR3 reads TGTGCCAGCAGCATACACCGGGACAGGGGCCATGAGCAGTTCTTC. Complete variable domain (other parts from reference TRBV7-8 and TRBJ2-1): GAGVSQSPRYKVAKRGQDVALRCDPISGHVSLFWYQQALGQGPEFLTYFQNEAQLDKSGLPSDRFFAERPEGSVSTLKIQRTQQEDSAVYLCASSIHRDRGHEQFFGPGTRLTVL.

A word on this clone: This may be a read error, as it is one base from a much larger clone. Other DNA sequences of this sample code for an identical CDR3. The chain links TRBV30 to TRBJ2-7; no clear D. This CDR3 spans 11 amino acids. CDR1 is GTSNPN and CDR2 is SVGIG in the germline V gene (reference sequence). Deletions cut 1 base from V and 2 bases from J, with 3 bases between. The DNA of the CDR3 is TGTGCCTGGAGTGGCGCCTACGAGCAGTACTTC. Its protein product is CAWSGAYEQYF.

The chain employs TRBV28 and TRBJ2-3; unclear D gene. This CDR3 is built from 13 residues. The germline V gene has CDR1 MDHEN and CDR2 SYDVKM. Trimming took 7 bases from V and 6 from J, leaving 14 bases between them. The chain's CDR3 is CASTSSAVDTQYF. DNA of the CDR3: TGTGCCAGCACCTCCTCCGCGGTGGATACGCAGTATTTT.

This chain connects TRBV6-5 to TRBJ1-2, with 7 bases lining up with TRBD1. Germline CDR1 is MNHEY and CDR2 is SVGAGI. This CDR3 spans 12 amino acids. V shed 7 bases, J shed 4 bases, and the junction held 3 bases outside the gene matches. CDR3 DNA: TGTGCCAGCACCCGGACAGGCTATGGCTACACCTTC. Its protein product is CASTRTGYGYTF.

This clone has just a few counts. The rearrangement joins TRBV18 to TRBJ2-7, with TRBD2 matching 15 bases. With 0 bases clipped from V and 2 bases from J, the junction kept 5 bases outside the gene matches. CDR3 length: 18 residues. The germline V gene encodes CDR1 KGHSH and CDR2 LQKENI. CDR3 region: CASSPPHRTSGRAYEQYF. The CDR3 coding sequence is TGTGCCAGCTCACCACCTCACAGGACTAGCGGGAGGGCCTACGAGCAGTACTTC.

The chain is built from TRBV27 and TRBJ2-1, with D possibly matching TRBD1 (5 bases). The CDR3 is made up of 14 amino acids. CDR1 and CDR2 from the germline V gene are MNHEY and SMNVEV (reference sequence). V shed 3 bases and J shed 4 bases, with 10 bases lying between them. CDR3 nucleotide sequence: TGTGCCAGCAGTTTTTCGGACAAGTACAATGAGCAGTTCTTC. Protein sequence: CASSFSDKYNEQFF.

Comments on this clone: Different DNA sequences within this sample yield the same CDR3. This rearrangement joins TRBV6-5 to TRBJ2-1; D remains unclear. Per germline, CDR1 MNHEY and CDR2 SVGAGI. This CDR3 contains 13 residues. V was trimmed by 2 bases and J by 5 bases, leaving 7 bases between them. The CDR3, as DNA: TGTGCCAGCAGTTACGGCCAGAACAATGAGCAGTTCTTC. It is translated as CASSYGQNNEQFF.

This clone was recorded at least ten times. V is TRBV4-3 and J is TRBJ1-5; D unresolved. The V gene lost 3 bases and the J gene lost 4 bases, with 7 bases spanning the gap. CDR1 and CDR2 (germline): LGHNA, YSLEER. The CDR3 runs 13 residues. CDR3 coding DNA: TGCGCCAGCAGCCACGGTGGGAATCAGCCCCAGCATTTT. Its protein product is CASSHGGNQPQHF.